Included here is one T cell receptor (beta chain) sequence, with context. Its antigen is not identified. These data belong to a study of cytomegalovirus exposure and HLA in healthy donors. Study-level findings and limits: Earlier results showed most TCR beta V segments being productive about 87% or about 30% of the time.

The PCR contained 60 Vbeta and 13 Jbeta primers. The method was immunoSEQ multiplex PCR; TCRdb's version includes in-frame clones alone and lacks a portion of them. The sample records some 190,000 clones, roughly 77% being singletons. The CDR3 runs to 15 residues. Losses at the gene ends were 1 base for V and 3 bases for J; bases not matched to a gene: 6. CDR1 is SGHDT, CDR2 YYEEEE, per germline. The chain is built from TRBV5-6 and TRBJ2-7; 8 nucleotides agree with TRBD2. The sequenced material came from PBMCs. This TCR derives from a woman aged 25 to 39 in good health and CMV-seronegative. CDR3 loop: CASSLNGGVDYEQYF. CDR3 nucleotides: TGTGCCAGCAGCTTGAACGGGGGGGTGGACTACGAGCAGTACTTC.